The clone carrying this T cell receptor beta chain showed up many times. This record belongs to a study of prognosis after radiotherapy for stage I lung cancer. V was clipped by 0 bases and J by 7 bases; unmatched bases: 7. This CDR3 has 16 amino acids. In germline, CDR1 is SGDLS, CDR2 YYNGEE. Template was genomic DNA; TCR beta CDR3 amplified in two multiplex PCR rounds. The first round of PCR was done with primers that matched each TRBV and TRBJ gene. TCRdb reanalysed the multiplex PCR reads using MiXCR and keeps one entry per CDR3 protein. In the table there are around 30,000 distinct CDR3 sequences, 32% of which are singletons.

This chain uses TRBV9 with TRBJ2-1; 10 bases match TRBD2. The sequence was collected from a donor aged 50 or older with non-small cell lung cancer. The sample here was PBMCs, taken before or after stereotactic body radiation therapy (not recorded which). The CDR3 region has the DNA TGTGCCAGCAGCGTAGGGTTTAGCGGGAGGTTTAATGAGCAGTTCTTC. The encoded protein is CASSVGFSGRFNEQFF. The full variable domain, its missing parts supplied by reference TRBV9 and TRBJ2-1, is DSGVTQTPKHLITATGQRVTLRCSPRSGDLSVYWYQQSLDQGLQFLIQYYNGEERAKGNILERFSAQQFPDLHSELNLSSLELGDSALYFCASSVGFSGRFNEQFFGPGTRLTVL.